By frequency in the sample, the clone carrying this TCR beta chain is medium-sized. Its target is unknown. Two-round multiplex PCR, the amplification method, yielded TCR beta CDR3 from genomic DNA. The first round of PCR was done with primers that matched each TRBV and TRBJ gene. TCRdb itself ran the multiplex PCR reads through MiXCR, one entry per CDR3 protein. Of some 36,000 distinct CDR3 sequences detected, around a quarter appear once; the ten largest clones hold approximately 26%. The CDR3 has 11 amino acids. Germline V gives CDR1 DFQATT, CDR2 SNEGSKA (reference sequence). Trimming removed 5 bases at V and 7 bases at J, with 11 bases between. The data were taken from a study of prognosis after radiotherapy for stage I lung cancer. Whole-study context: Early 2018 to January 2019 saw enrollment of stage I non-small cell lung cancer patients. Patients in the cohort never received concurrent therapy with stereotactic body radiotherapy. The study enrolled over 10 men and over five women as patients, aged roughly 53 to 84 with a median of about 73 years. Regarding the study as a whole: A fall in unique TCR clone counts followed stereotactic body radiation therapy, with medians of around 10,000 versus 6,500.

The rearrangement joins TRBV20-1 to TRBJ1-2; D not certain. The sequence derives from a donor over 45 with non-small cell lung cancer. The sequences come from PBMCs, collected before or after stereotactic body radiation therapy (not recorded which). CDR3 protein: CSAPTGGGYTF. CDR3 DNA sequence: TGCAGTGCTCCAACGGGCGGTGGCTACACCTTC.